Listed below are T cell receptor beta chains from one sample, sequenced in a study of T cell changes during pregnancy in multiple sclerosis. Using immunoSEQ multiplex PCR, the repertoire was profiled, and TCRdb retains in-frame clones only, with some absent. The table has about 59,000 clones, around 94% seen once. The sample here was CD8+ T cells from peripheral blood mononuclear cells, taken after pregnancy. The receptor set was obtained from a female donor with multiple sclerosis, enrolled in a pregnancy study. CDR3s include the opening cysteine and the closing phenylalanine or tryptophan. The D gene is left open where the match is weak. The size field is filled for only some rows; it gives once, few, many or a size class.

size,V,D,J,DNA,CDR3
NA,TRBV6-4,NA,TRBJ2-1,TGTGCCAGCAGTGACTCGAACTATCTAAAGTACAATGAGCAGTTCTTC,CASSDSNYLKYNEQFF
few,TRBV6-5,TRBD1,TRBJ1-1,TGTGCCAGCAGTACCGAAGACAGGGTAGGCGAAGCTTTCTTT,CASSTEDRVGEAFF
NA,TRBV6-6,NA,TRBJ2-7,TGTGCCAGCAGCCCCCTAGGCGGGGACGAGCAGTACTTC,CASSPLGGDEQYF
NA,TRBV27,NA,TRBJ2-7,TGTGCCAGCAGTCCCCGGACGGGGGAGCAGTACTTC,CASSPRTGEQYF
NA,TRBV6-6,NA,TRBJ2-7,TGTGCCAGCAGTTACTCGCAGGAGCAGTACTTC,CASSYSQEQYF
NA,TRBV28,TRBD1,TRBJ2-7,TGTGCCAGCAGTTTCCGACAGGGGGCGATGACTCTCTACGAGCAGTACTTC,CASSFRQGAMTLYEQYF
NA,TRBV9,TRBD2,TRBJ2-7,TGTGCCAGCAGCCCCCGGGAGGCCCCCTACGAGCAGTACTTC,CASSPREAPYEQYF
NA,TRBV30,TRBD1,TRBJ1-5,TGTGCCTCAAATGCAGGGGGCTTGGGGCAGCCCCAGCATTTT,CASNAGGLGQPQHF
NA,TRBV7-9,TRBD1,TRBJ1-4,TGTGCCAGCAGCTCCCCCCCGGGACAGGGGTCTGAAAAACTGTTTTTT,CASSSPPGQGSEKLFF
NA,TRBV7-9,NA,TRBJ1-2,TGTGCCAGCAGCTTAGCCCCACAGATTAGCTACACCTTC,CASSLAPQISYTF
few,TRBV19,NA,TRBJ1-5,TGTGCCAGTAGTATCAGGGAACCTCAGCCCCAGCATTTT,CASSIREPQPQHF
NA,TRBV19,TRBD2,TRBJ2-1,TGTGCCAGTAGGTTACTAGCGGGCCCCTACAATGAGCAGTTCTTC,CASRLLAGPYNEQFF
NA,TRBV27,NA,TRBJ1-1,TGTGCCAGCAGTTCGGCGGGTTGGAACACTGAAGCTTTCTTT,CASSSAGWNTEAFF
NA,TRBV27,NA,TRBJ2-7,TGTGCCAGCAGTTCTCACGCAGGGGTCGGGGGGCTGTACTTC,CASSSHAGVGGLYF
once,TRBV7-9,TRBD1,TRBJ1-5,TGTGCCAGCAGCTTAGGCCGGGACAGAAGCAATCAGCCCCAGCATTTT,CASSLGRDRSNQPQHF
NA,TRBV19,TRBD2,TRBJ2-7,TGTGCCAGTTCCTACAGCGGGGCCTACGAGCAGTACTTC,CASSYSGAYEQYF
NA,TRBV4-1,NA,TRBJ2-7,TGCGCCAGCAGCCAAGTCAGGGAATCCTACGAGCAGTACTTC,CASSQVRESYEQYF
NA,TRBV10-3,TRBD1,TRBJ1-3,TGTGCCATCAGTGAGGGTCAACAGGGGTTTGGAAACACCATATATTTT,CAISEGQQGFGNTIYF
NA,TRBV19,TRBD1,TRBJ2-1,TGTGCCAGTAGTGAAAGACAGGGTACCCTATTCGACAATGAGCAGTTCTTC,CASSERQGTLFDNEQFF
once,TRBV30,NA,TRBJ1-1,TGTGCCGGAACAACAGGGACCACTGAAGCTTTCTTT,CAGTTGTTEAFF
medium-sized,TRBV27,TRBD2,TRBJ2-3,TGTGCCAGCAGTTTAGCGGGAGGAAGGTTAGGTACGCAGTATTTT,CASSLAGGRLGTQYF
NA,TRBV7-9,NA,TRBJ2-7,TGTGCCAGCAGCTTAGGGGTAGGGGTCGACGAGCAGTACTTC,CASSLGVGVDEQYF
NA,TRBV7-6,NA,TRBJ2-3,TGTGCCAGCAGCCACATCACAGATACGCAGTATTTT,CASSHITDTQYF
NA,TRBV5-1,NA,TRBJ2-1,TGCGCCAGCAGCTTCAGCGCCAATGAGCAGTTCTTC,CASSFSANEQFF
once,TRBV5-5,TRBD2,TRBJ2-3,TGTGCCAGCATTCCGAGACTAGCGACGACAGATACGCAGTATTTT,CASIPRLATTDTQYF
NA,TRBV6-4,TRBD2,TRBJ2-3,TGTGCCAGCAGTGACTCGATTTGGGGAGGGGTTCCAGATACGCAGTATTTT,CASSDSIWGGVPDTQYF
NA,TRBV7-3,NA,TRBJ2-1,TGTGCCAGCAGCTTACGTCGGGAGAGACCCTACAATGAGCAGTTCTTC,CASSLRRERPYNEQFF
NA,TRBV4-2,NA,TRBJ2-1,TGTGCCAGCAGCCCTAACGTGCAAGGGGGCAATGAGCAGTTCTTC,CASSPNVQGGNEQFF
NA,TRBV19,NA,TRBJ1-5,TGTGCCAGTAGTATGACAGATTATAGCAATCAGCCCCAGCATTTT,CASSMTDYSNQPQHF